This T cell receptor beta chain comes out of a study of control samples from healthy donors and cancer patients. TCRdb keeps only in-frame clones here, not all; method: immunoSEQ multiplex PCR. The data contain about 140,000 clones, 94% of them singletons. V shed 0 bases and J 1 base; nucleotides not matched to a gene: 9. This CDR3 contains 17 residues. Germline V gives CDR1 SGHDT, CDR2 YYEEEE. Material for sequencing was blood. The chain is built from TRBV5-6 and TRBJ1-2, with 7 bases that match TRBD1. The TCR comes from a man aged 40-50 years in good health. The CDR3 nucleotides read TGTGCCAGCAGCTTGGACAGGGGAGGTTCGGGTAACTATGGCTACACCTTC. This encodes CASSLDRGGSGNYGYTF.